This TCR beta chain is drawn from a study of early T cells in non-severe SARS-CoV-2 infection (dated by TCRdb to about 2021). Some background on the complete study: Because TCR sequencing was done on bulk RNA from unsorted whole blood, the alpha and beta chains could not be paired. Overall study results and their limits: VDJdb matching was skewed toward anti-spike CD8 responses and likely underestimated virus-specific expansions by missing private and CD4 specificities.

From a lookup of the germline V gene, CDR1 and CDR2 are SGHTA and FQGTGA. CDR3 length: 15 amino acids, cysteine to phenylalanine. CDR3 DNA is the only sequence kept; it has 45 bases, read in frame from the first base. Relative to germline, V is 3 bases shorter and J is 3 bases shorter, with 14 bases between their ends. The method was 5' RACE. The listed sequencing device is NextSeq 500. Unique molecular identifiers were attached to individual cDNA molecules in the TCR library protocol so that sequencing error and PCR bias could be corrected. Both TCR alpha and beta chains were sequenced, and tight co-correlation was observed between alpha and beta sequence abundances in each sample. Regarding the original processing steps: Decombinator V4 was used to perform V gene, J gene and CDR3 annotation of TCR sequences. TCRs were defined as expanded if a significant change between any two time points was detected under a Poisson model with p below 0.0001. TCR abundances were normalised to the total number of TCRs sequenced in each sample and reported as counts per million. MAIT TCRs were defined by TRAV1-2 paired with TRAJ12, TRAJ20 or TRAJ33, and iNKT TCRs by TRAV10 paired with TRAJ18. VDJdb, accessed on 1 November 2021, was searched for TCRs annotated for CMV, EBV and SARS-CoV-2, and TCRs annotated for more than one antigen were excluded. The public reads were reanalyzed by TCRdb: fastp trimming at Q25, MiXCR alignment, in-frame beta chains only. Every CDR3 protein is listed once, alongside the most common genes and DNA of its rows. TCRdb assigned the V and J calls; the authors' analysis was not used. The sample data list about 83,000 distinct CDR3 sequences, and about 10% of these were observed just once. Approximately 8% of the sample is taken by the ten largest.

The study was a case-control design nested within a healthcare worker cohort in London, UK, with weekly nasopharyngeal swab PCR tests and blood sampling. Healthcare workers were recruited during the week of the UK lockdown, between 23 and 31 March 2020, and followed weekly for up to roughly 16 weeks. This clonotype was observed a handful of times. It has no known antigen specificity. Per-nucleotide qualities are absent, and no much larger clonotype sits a single base away. The sequence was obtained from an adult who was a healthcare worker with PCR-confirmed SARS-CoV-2 infection or an uninfected control (not recorded which). Sequences were derived from whole blood, sampled at baseline. The V gene is TRBV7-3 and the J gene is TRBJ1-1, and perhaps TRBD1 as D gene, on 5 matching bases. The CDR3 protein is CASSFSPRVYTEAFF. The DNA is TGTGCCAGCAGCTTCTCACCCAGGGTTTACACTGAAGCTTTCTTT.